This passage covers 29 T cell receptor beta chains from one sample sequenced in a study of Graves' ophthalmopathy and Graves' hyperthyroidism. Amplified material comprised TCR beta CDR3 regions derived from RNA transcripts. The library came from an HTBI-primed first-round RT-PCR and a second-round multiplex PCR. One entry per CDR3 protein, called by TCRdb with MiXCR from the multiplex PCR reads. The data show over a million distinct CDR3 sequences, roughly 35% seen once. The specimen was peripheral blood or thyroid tissue (not recorded which). Receptors were obtained from an adult man with Graves' hyperthyroidism.

This clonotype was picked up many times. The chain is built from TRBV29-1 and TRBJ2-5; 7 bases match TRBD1. This CDR3 comprises 13 residues. Losses at the gene ends were 6 bases for V and 5 bases for J; bases not matched to a gene: 9. The germline V gene encodes CDR1 SQVTM and CDR2 ANQGSEA. Here the CDR3 DNA reads TGCAGCGTCTCAGACAGGGTTGGGGAGACCCAGTACTTC. Its translation: CSVSDRVGETQYF. Complete variable domain (other parts from reference TRBV29-1 and TRBJ2-5): SAVISQKPSRDICQRGTSLTIQCQVDSQVTMMFWYRQQPGQSLTLIATANQGSEATYESGFVIDKFPISRPNLTFSTLTVSNMSPEDSSIYLCSVSDRVGETQYFGPGTRLLVL.

The chain has TRBV29-1 and TRBJ2-5, with D perhaps TRBD2 (6 bases). Germline CDR1 reads SQVTM; CDR2 reads ANQGSEA. V was cut by 4 bases and J by 5 bases, with 14 bases left in between. The CDR3 has 13 amino acids. CDR3 sequence (DNA): TGCAGCGTTGTTGGTCGGGAGTCGGAGACCCAGTACTTC. Residues: CSVVGRESETQYF.

The chain employs TRBV20-1 and TRBJ2-7, with 14 bases aligning to TRBD2. Looked up from germline, CDR1 is DFQATT and CDR2 is SNEGSKA (reference sequence). The CDR3 is 13 amino acids. V lost 7 bases, J lost 2 bases, and 1 base stayed unmatched. The DNA of the CDR3 is TGCAGTGGGACTAGCGGGGGGACCTACGAGCAGTACTTC. Protein: CSGTSGGTYEQYF.

The chain joins TRBV20-1 to TRBJ1-5, with 7 positions matching TRBD1. The V gene's germline CDR1 is DFQATT and CDR2 SNEGSKA (reference sequence). J lost 6 bases, V lost 3 bases, and 8 bases had no gene match. This CDR3 spans 14 amino acids. CDR3 region: CSASRGQGFQPQHF. CDR3 DNA sequence: TGCAGTGCTAGTAGGGGGCAGGGGTTTCAGCCCCAGCATTTT.

The V call is TRBV19, the J call TRBJ2-2, with TRBD1 identical over 12 bases. This CDR3 comprises 15 residues. J lost 8 bases, V lost 6 bases, and 7 bases had no gene match. Germline values: CDR1 LNHDA, CDR2 SQIVND (reference sequence). The CDR3 DNA reads as TGTGCCAGTAGCGGGACAGGGGGCGCCTTGGGGGAGCTGTTTTTT. As protein: CASSGTGGALGELFF. The full variable domain, completed using reference TRBV19 and TRBJ2-2, is DGGITQSPKYLFRKEGQNVTLSCEQNLNHDAMYWYRQDPGQGLRLIYYSQIVNDFQKGDIAEGYSVSREKKESFPLTVTSAQKNPTAFYLCASSGTGGALGELFFGEGSRLTVL.

This rearrangement joins TRBV4-3 to TRBJ2-5; D remains ambiguous. Between the trimmed V and J ends, which lost 1 base and 3 bases, there was a span of 15 bases. Germline-derived CDR1 and CDR2 are LGHNA and YSLEER. The CDR3 is 16 residues long. The CDR3 reads CASSQGDWLGKETQYF. The CDR3 DNA follows: TGCGCCAGCAGCCAAGGGGATTGGCTGGGTAAAGAGACCCAGTACTTC.

A single count supports this clonotype. This chain joins TRBV7-8 and TRBJ2-5, with D unresolved. V lost 3 bases to trimming and J lost 6 bases, with 8 bases between them. CDR1 is SGHVS, CDR2 FQNEAQ, per germline. The CDR3 runs to 12 residues. CDR3 sequence (DNA): TGTGCCAGCAGCTTGTGGGGTAAGACCCAGTACTTC. Residues: CASSLWGKTQYF.

This clonotype was counted many times. The chain uses TRBV7-9 and TRBJ2-2; the D gene could be TRBD1 or TRBD2 (5 bases each). CDR1 and CDR2 (germline): SEHNR, FQNEAQ (reference sequence). This CDR3 comprises 14 residues. The V gene lost 5 bases and the J gene lost 7 bases, with 14 bases spanning the gap. The CDR3 DNA follows: TGTGCCAGCAGCCGTACCGGGGCCGGCGGGGAGCTGTTTTTT. Protein sequence: CASSRTGAGGELFF.

The chain links TRBV29-1 to TRBJ2-1; 13 bases fit TRBD2. The CDR3 runs 15 residues. Germline-derived CDR1 and CDR2 are SQVTM and ANQGSEA. V gave up 4 bases and J gave up 5 bases; unmatched junction bases: 5. CDR3 bases: TGCAGCGTTGTAGGGACTAGCGGGATCCACAATGAGCAGTTCTTC. It yields the protein CSVVGTSGIHNEQFF.

This clonotype was observed a single time. The rearrangement links TRBV2 to TRBJ1-4, with D possibly matching TRBD1 (5 bases). CDR3 length: 16 residues. Germline V gene lookup returns CDR1 SNHLY and CDR2 FYNNEI. V lost 8 bases, J lost 0 bases, and 16 bases lay in between. The CDR3 sequence: CASSRGGLATNEKLFF. CDR3 nucleotides: TGTGCCAGCTCCCGCGGGGGTCTCGCAACTAATGAAAAACTGTTTTTT.

The V call is TRBV7-9, the J call TRBJ1-3; perhaps TRBD1 as D (5 bases). The germline V and J ends were trimmed by 4 bases and 4 bases, with 17 bases remaining between them. The CDR3 totals 16 residues. Germline CDR1 SEHNR, CDR2 FQNEAQ (reference sequence). CDR3 residues: CASSSSRGAEGNTIYF. Written as DNA, the CDR3 is TGTGCCAGCAGCTCCTCCCGAGGGGCCGAAGGAAACACCATATATTTT.

The chain has TRBV25-1 and TRBJ1-6, with no clear D. The germline V gene encodes CDR1 MGHDK and CDR2 SYGVNS. The CDR3 is 15 residues long. V dropped 8 bases and J dropped 9 bases, with 20 bases sitting between them. The CDR3 here is CASHPPGSGLSPLHF. Here the CDR3 DNA reads TGTGCCAGCCATCCCCCGGGGAGCGGTCTTTCACCCCTCCACTTT.

The gene calls are TRBV15 and TRBJ2-7; D remains unclear. CDR1 is LNHNV and CDR2 is YYDKDF in the germline V gene (reference sequence). V shed 1 base and J shed 2 bases, with 0 bases lying between them. The CDR3 contains 11 residues. In DNA, the CDR3 is TGTGCCACCAGCAGAGCCTACGAGCAGTACTTC. This encodes CATSRAYEQYF. Based on the CDR3 plus reference TRBV15 and TRBJ2-7, the full variable domain is DAMVIQNPRYQVTQFGKPVTLSCSQTLNHNVMYWYQQKSSQAPKLLFHYYDKDFNNEADTPDNFQSRRPNTSFCFLDIRSPGLGDTAMYLCATSRAYEQYFGPGTRLTVT.

As for this clonotype: An end of the junction does not agree with germline; a read error may underlie this. This chain links TRBV7-9 with TRBJ2-5, with 9 bases identical to TRBD2. The CDR3 sequence is 16 residues long. Germline-derived CDR1 and CDR2 are SEHNR and FQNEAQ (reference sequence). CDR3 in DNA: TGTGCCAGCAGCCCGGGACAAGCGGGGGGCCAGGAGACCCAGAACTTC. It specifies CASSPGQAGGQETQNF.

The chain uses TRBV15 and TRBJ2-2; 15 bases map to TRBD2. With 0 bases clipped from V and 6 bases from J, the junction kept 20 bases outside the gene matches. Germline V CDR1 and CDR2: LNHNV, YYDKDF (reference sequence). The CDR3 totals 23 residues. CDR3 sequence (DNA): TGTGCCACCAGCAGAGATCTAAGAGGACTAGCGGGGGGGGCTGAGACCGTTCCCGGGGAGCTGTTTTTT. Translation: CATSRDLRGLAGGAETVPGELFF.

Ten or more counts support this clonotype. The V gene is TRBV7-9, the J gene TRBJ1-1, with a possible D match to TRBD1 (6 bases). The CDR3 consists of 15 residues. Trimming shortened V by 5 bases and J by 4 bases, and 17 bases separated the two germline ends. Germline V lookup: CDR1 SEHNR, CDR2 FQNEAQ (reference sequence). CDR3 loop: CASSPRGGRGTEAFF. The CDR3 bases are TGTGCCAGCAGCCCCAGGGGCGGGAGGGGCACTGAAGCTTTCTTT.

Only a few counts were recorded for this clonotype. The chain has TRBV12-3 or TRBV12-4 and TRBJ1-1; D is possibly TRBD1 (6 bases). This CDR3 is built from 16 residues. V shed 7 bases and J shed 0 bases, with 18 bases lying between them. CDR3 protein: CASTNLQGPMNTEAFF. Here the CDR3 DNA reads TGTGCCAGCACCAATCTGCAGGGGCCAATGAACACTGAAGCTTTCTTT.

V usage is TRBV25-1 and J usage is TRBJ1-2, with TRBD1 as a possible D gene (6 bases). Germline-derived CDR1 and CDR2 are MGHDK and SYGVNS. CDR3 length: 16 residues. V lost 5 bases to trimming and J lost 4 bases, with 20 bases between them. CDR3 loop: CASSPTPLGGPYGYTF. CDR3 coding DNA: TGTGCCAGCAGTCCCACCCCACTAGGGGGTCCCTATGGCTACACCTTC.

This clonotype was observed a few times. The rearrangement uses TRBV7-9 and TRBJ2-7; 7 bases match TRBD1. Germline V CDR1 and CDR2: SEHNR, FQNEAQ (reference sequence). The CDR3 sequence is 17 residues long. V dropped 1 base and J dropped 4; count of bases not matched to a gene: 13. The CDR3 bases are TGTGCCAGCAGCTTAGTTGGGGGACAGAAAAACTTATACGAGCAGTACTTC. Translated, it gives CASSLVGGQKNLYEQYF. Full variable domain (remainder filled in from reference TRBV7-9 and TRBJ2-7): DTGVSQNPRHKITKRGQNVTFRCDPISEHNRLYWYRQTLGQGPEFLTYFQNEAQLEKSRLLSDRFSAERPKGSFSTLEIQRTEQGDSAMYLCASSLVGGQKNLYEQYFGPGTRLTVT.

This clonotype came up a few times. The chain uses TRBV6-2 or TRBV6-3 and TRBJ2-7; D is perhaps TRBD2 (6 bases). With 2 bases removed from V and 10 bases from J, the gap between germline ends came to 15 bases. The germline V gene has CDR1 MNHEY and CDR2 SVGEGT. There are 13 residues in the CDR3. CDR3 sequence reads: CASSYPGREEQYF. CDR3 sequence (DNA): TGTGCCAGCAGTTACCCCGGCAGGGAGGAACAGTACTTC.

With regard to this clonotype: Being one base from a much bigger clone, this may be a read error. In DNA form, the CDR3 reads TGTGCCAGCAATCCGGGGGGAACGGCCGATTATGGCTACACCTTC. Translating it yields CASNPGGTADYGYTF. The chain joins TRBV9 to TRBJ1-2; TRBD1 might be the D (5 bases). The germline V and J ends were trimmed by 6 bases and 5 bases, with 20 bases remaining between them. CDR3 length equals 15 residues. Germline values: CDR1 SGDLS, CDR2 YYNGEE.

Worth noting for this clonotype: A read error may explain this, as a much larger clone is one base away. The rearrangement links TRBV29-1 to TRBJ2-7; TRBD1 agrees at 8 bases. CDR3 length: 13 residues. CDR1 and CDR2 from the germline V gene are SQVTM and ANQGSEA. CDR3 protein: CSATGTGLYGQYF. The CDR3 DNA sequence: TGCAGTGCTACCGGGACAGGCTTATACGGGCAGTACTTC.

V usage is TRBV10-3 and J usage is TRBJ1-2, with no clear D. CDR1 is ENHRY, CDR2 SYGVKD, per germline. V was clipped by 5 bases and J by 4 bases, with 17 bases between them. The CDR3 is 15 amino acids. The CDR3: CAISYPDRPGYGYTF. In nucleotides, the CDR3 is TGTGCCATCAGTTACCCCGACCGTCCGGGCTATGGCTACACCTTC.

CDR3 sequence: CSLVSYTEAFF. The CDR3 bases are TGCAGCTTGGTATCCTACACTGAAGCTTTCTTT. V usage is TRBV29-1 and J usage is TRBJ1-1; D is ambiguous. The germline CDR1 and CDR2 sequences are SQVTM and ANQGSEA. The V end was cut by 8 bases, the J end by 3 bases, with 10 bases between. This CDR3 is built from 11 residues.

As regards this clonotype: The CDR3 carries no conserved terminal phenylalanine or tryptophan, so it likely arises from a read error. The CDR3 DNA follows: TGTGCCAGTACCCCCCAACAGGGGGCAAAAGGCTACACCCTC. As protein: CASTPQQGAKGYTL. The rearrangement links TRBV19 to TRBJ1-2, with 9 positions matching TRBD1. V trimming: 7 bases; J trimming: 8 bases; junction bases outside the gene matches: 11. CDR3 size: 14 residues. Germline values: CDR1 LNHDA, CDR2 SQIVND (reference sequence).

This clonotype has at least ten counts. The rearrangement links TRBV7-7 to TRBJ2-5; tentatively, D is TRBD2 (7 bases). V dropped 6 bases and J dropped 5 bases, with 16 bases sitting between them. The germline CDR1 and CDR2 sequences are SSHAT and FNYEAQ (reference sequence). CDR3 length equals 14 residues. CDR3: CASSGGAGLETQYF. The CDR3 DNA sequence: TGTGCCAGCAGTGGGGGGGCCGGGTTGGAGACCCAGTACTTC.

The chain couples TRBV7-9 to TRBJ2-7; 9 bases align to TRBD1. This CDR3 has 15 residues. CDR1 is SEHNR, CDR2 FQNEAQ, per germline (reference sequence). V dropped 10 bases and J dropped 6; count of bases not matched to a gene: 16. This chain's CDR3 is CANQGQGLGGGEQYF. DNA of the CDR3: TGTGCCAACCAGGGACAGGGACTCGGCGGAGGCGAGCAGTACTTC.

V and J are TRBV2 and TRBJ2-2; 7 positions agree with TRBD1. This CDR3 has 17 amino acids. V was clipped by 2 bases and J by 1 base; unmatched bases: 7. The germline V gene has CDR1 SNHLY and CDR2 FYNNEI. CDR3 bases: TGTGCCAGCAGTGAACCGACAGGGAATTGGAACACCGGGGAGCTGTTTTTT. Residues: CASSEPTGNWNTGELFF. The full variable domain, in which reference TRBV2 and TRBJ2-2 provide the parts outside the CDR3, is EPEVTQTPSHQVTQMGQEVILRCVPISNHLYFYWYRQILGQKVEFLVSFYNNEISEKSEIFDDQFSVERPDGSNFTLKIRSTKLEDSAMYFCASSEPTGNWNTGELFFGEGSRLTVL.

The CDR3 DNA reads TGCAGCGTGGCCCCCGGGACAGGGGGGAACAATGAGCAGTTCTTC. Encoded protein: CSVAPGTGGNNEQFF. The chain combines TRBV29-1 with TRBJ2-1, with 11 positions matching TRBD1. V lost 6 bases, J lost 5 bases, and 9 bases stayed unmatched. The CDR3 is 15 residues long. Germline-derived CDR1 and CDR2 are SQVTM and ANQGSEA.